A selection of T cell receptor beta chains follows, all from one sample in a study of OX40 agonist ivuxolimab in advanced cancers. Clones were sequenced by immunoSEQ multiplex PCR, and TCRdb holds only the in-frame ones, with some missing. The sample includes tens of thousands of clones, about 80% of them seen just once. Sequencing used CD4+ or CD8+ T cells sorted from blood, obtained in a trial of the OX40 agonist ivuxolimab. Receptor source: an adult with an advanced solid tumor such as melanoma, head and neck, liver or kidney cancer. CDR3s include the opening cysteine and the closing phenylalanine or tryptophan.

TRBJ2-5,TRBV5-1,16,CASSSSPGAAQETQYF
TRBJ2-7,TRBV5-1,14,CASSLGMGLGEQYF
TRBJ2-3,TRBV11-2,15,CASSPLSLGADTQYF
TRBJ2-2,TRBV7-8,15,CAVHSGQKNTGELFF
TRBJ2-3,TRBV11-2,12,CASTRVRDTQYF
TRBJ2-2,TRBV11-2,18,CASSQQAGQGASAGELFF
TRBJ2-5,TRBV6-1,13,CASSAQGVETQYF
TRBJ1-5,TRBV30,12,CAWSVPNQPQHF
TRBJ1-1,TRBV18,14,CASSPGQLNTEAFF
TRBJ2-2,TRBV5-4,15,CASSLGWGNTGELFF
TRBJ1-1,TRBV7-2,16,CASSFTMSQGNTEAFF
TRBJ1-2,TRBV6-5,15,CASSSPGGGGNGYTF
TRBJ2-2,TRBV10-3,12,CATTSPPGELFF
TRBJ1-4,TRBV5-1,12,CASSLQGEKLFF
TRBJ2-5,TRBV14,14,CASSQDQARETQYF
TRBJ2-7,TRBV5-4,14,CASSPYPSSYEQYF
TRBJ1-4,TRBV27,14,CASSASGGGEKLFF
TRBJ2-2,TRBV7-3,14,CASSPQGAPGELFF
TRBJ2-5,TRBV28,14,CASRTGTSEETQYF
TRBJ1-5,TRBV25-1,13,CASSGTGDQPQHF
TRBJ2-7,TRBV4-2,16,CASSHMASGNFLEQYF
TRBJ1-2,TRBV2,13,CASSAGNNYGYTF
TRBJ1-4,TRBV2,14,CASSFDRGNEKLFF
TRBJ2-4,TRBV28,15,CASRIPGKFGDIQYF
TRBJ1-4,TRBV5-1,15,CASSPFVSENEKLFF
TRBJ1-5,TRBV5-6,14,CASSLVGSNQPQHF
TRBJ1-6,TRBV5-1,14,CASSVGTGVSPLHF
TRBJ1-2,TRBV19,12,CASSLQGEGYTF
TRBJ1-4,TRBV7-8,13,CASWGGLFGKLFF
TRBJ1-5,TRBV5-3,17,CARSLLLGAYSNQPQHF
TRBJ2-3,TRBV9,15,CASSGEGMRTDTQYF
TRBJ1-3,TRBV2,14,CASSEMTLGNTIYF